These 13 T cell receptor beta chains share one sample of origin, sequenced in a study of response to subunit inactivated influenza vaccine. TCRdb ran MiXCR on the RT-PCR reads and lists one entry per CDR3 protein. The sample holds roughly 570,000 distinct CDR3 sequences, 12% to 15% seen once. The starting material was PBMCs from blood, obtained roughly 12 days after vaccination. The receptors here all came from a man between 45 and 60 years old who received an inactivated influenza vaccine.

Ten or more counts support this clonotype. The chain links TRBV5-1 to TRBJ1-2, with 7 bases fitting TRBD1. The J segment lost 8 bases and the V segment lost 4 bases, leaving 5 bases of the junction unmatched. Germline loops: CDR1 SGHRS, CDR2 YFSETQ. This CDR3 region has 12 residues. The CDR3 spells CASSEGAGGYTF. The CDR3 region has the DNA TGCGCCAGCAGCGAGGGGGCGGGAGGCTACACCTTC.

This clonotype was detected a few times. The V gene is TRBV7-8, the J gene TRBJ2-7, with unresolved D. The V gene lost 3 bases and the J gene lost 1 base, with 10 bases spanning the gap. Germline V gives CDR1 SGHVS, CDR2 FQNEAQ. CDR3 length: 14 residues. CDR3 nucleotide sequence: TGTGCCAGCAGCTTTGGAGCCTTTTCCTACGAGCAGTACTTC. Translation gives CASSFGAFSYEQYF.

This clonotype was observed a few times. The chain combines TRBV15 with TRBJ1-2; D is undetermined. This CDR3 region has 14 residues. Looked up from germline, CDR1 is LNHNV and CDR2 is YYDKDF (reference sequence). V gave up 4 bases and J gave up 8 bases, with 17 bases separating them. DNA of the CDR3: TGTGCCACCAGCATCGGACGCGGGATGAACGGCTACACCTTC. Its protein product is CATSIGRGMNGYTF.

The CDR3 coding sequence is TGTGCCAGCAGTGAAAGCGGGGGCCTTCCTAATGAGCAGTTCTTC. It yields the protein CASSESGGLPNEQFF. V and J are TRBV2 and TRBJ2-1, with 8 nucleotides matching TRBD2. The V gene end was trimmed by 2 bases and the J gene end by 7 bases; junction bases not matched to a gene: 7. Germline values: CDR1 SNHLY, CDR2 FYNNEI. This CDR3 spans 15 amino acids.

In this sample, this clonotype turned up many times. The rearrangement uses TRBV5-5 and TRBJ1-1; no firm D call. Germline values: CDR1 SGHKS, CDR2 YYEKEE (reference sequence). This CDR3 comprises 12 residues. V was cut by 2 bases and J by 5 bases, with 7 bases left in between. This CDR3 is CASSFRQTEAFF. The CDR3 DNA is TGTGCCAGCAGCTTCCGGCAGACTGAAGCTTTCTTT.

This clonotype appeared many times. The genes are TRBV24-1 and TRBJ2-1, with D tentatively TRBD1 (5 bases). The germline V and J ends were trimmed by 4 bases and 4 bases, with 7 bases remaining between them. CDR1 is KGHDR and CDR2 is SFDVKD in the germline V gene. The length of the CDR3 is 13 residues. In nucleotides, the CDR3 is TGTGCCACCAGTGAGGACACTTACAATGAGCAGTTCTTC. It codes for CATSEDTYNEQFF.

The chain joins TRBV7-9 to TRBJ1-1; D possibly corresponds to TRBD1 (5 bases). The germline V gene encodes CDR1 SEHNR and CDR2 FQNEAQ (reference sequence). This CDR3 comprises 15 residues. The V end lost 0 bases, the J end lost 1 base, and 9 bases lay between the germline ends. The chain's CDR3 is CASSLATGTNTEAFF. CDR3 coding DNA: TGTGCCAGCAGCTTAGCAACAGGTACGAACACTGAAGCTTTCTTT. Using reference TRBV7-9 and TRBJ1-1 for the parts outside the CDR3, the full variable domain is DTGVSQNPRHKITKRGQNVTFRCDPISEHNRLYWYRQTLGQGPEFLTYFQNEAQLEKSRLLSDRFSAERPKGSFSTLEIQRTEQGDSAMYLCASSLATGTNTEAFFGQGTRLTVV.

The gene calls are TRBV20-1 and TRBJ1-5; tentative D call: TRBD1 (6 bases). Germline V gene data show CDR1 as DFQATT and CDR2 as SNEGSKA (reference sequence). V lost 5 bases, J lost 3 bases, and 14 bases lay in between. The CDR3 is made up of 14 amino acids. This CDR3 is CSARMGAPNQPQHF. CDR3 bases: TGCAGTGCTCGAATGGGGGCCCCCAATCAGCCCCAGCATTTT.

This clonotype turned up a few times. J is TRBJ2-1 and V is TRBV2; no clear D gene. Germline CDR1 SNHLY, CDR2 FYNNEI. V was shortened by 0 bases and J by 8 bases, with 8 bases between the two germline ends. The CDR3 runs to 13 residues. The CDR3 coding sequence is TGTGCCAGCAGTGAAGCAGAAGGCGATGAGCAGTTCTTC. It specifies CASSEAEGDEQFF. Full variable domain (rest looked up from reference TRBV2 and TRBJ2-1): EPEVTQTPSHQVTQMGQEVILRCVPISNHLYFYWYRQILGQKVEFLVSFYNNEISEKSEIFDDQFSVERPDGSNFTLKIRSTKLEDSAMYFCASSEAEGDEQFFGPGTRLTVL.

The CDR3 region has the DNA TGTGCCATCAGTGACCCGGCCGCTGACTCCTACGAGCAGTACTTC. Amino acids: CAISDPAADSYEQYF. This chain links TRBV10-3 with TRBJ2-7; D gene uncertain. The length of the CDR3 is 15 residues. The germline V gene encodes CDR1 ENHRY and CDR2 SYGVKD. V dropped 3 bases and J dropped 0 bases, with 12 bases sitting between them.

The chain combines TRBV20-1 with TRBJ2-1; no reliable D call. Looked up from germline, CDR1 is DFQATT and CDR2 is SNEGSKA (reference sequence). The V and J ends lost 3 bases and 5 bases respectively, with 8 bases between them. The length of the CDR3 is 12 residues. CDR3 in DNA: TGCAGTGCTAGTAACACCCACAATGAGCAGTTCTTC. Amino acids: CSASNTHNEQFF.

This clonotype was counted at least ten times. The chain is built from TRBV11-2 and TRBJ2-5; D ambiguous. The CDR3 has 11 amino acids. Germline V CDR1 and CDR2: SGHAT, FQNNGV. Trimming stripped 5 bases from V and 5 bases from J, with 6 bases between. Here the CDR3 reads CASSRLETQYF. Written as DNA, the CDR3 is TGTGCCAGCAGCCGCCTGGAGACCCAGTACTTC.

This chain joins TRBV18 and TRBJ2-2; D remains unclear. CDR3 length: 15 residues. V lost 0 bases and J 7 bases, leaving 12 bases between the germline ends. CDR1 is KGHSH, CDR2 LQKENI, per germline. CDR3 sequence: CASSPPNSVNGELFF. In nucleotides, the CDR3 is TGTGCCAGCTCACCACCTAACAGTGTAAACGGGGAGCTGTTTTTT.